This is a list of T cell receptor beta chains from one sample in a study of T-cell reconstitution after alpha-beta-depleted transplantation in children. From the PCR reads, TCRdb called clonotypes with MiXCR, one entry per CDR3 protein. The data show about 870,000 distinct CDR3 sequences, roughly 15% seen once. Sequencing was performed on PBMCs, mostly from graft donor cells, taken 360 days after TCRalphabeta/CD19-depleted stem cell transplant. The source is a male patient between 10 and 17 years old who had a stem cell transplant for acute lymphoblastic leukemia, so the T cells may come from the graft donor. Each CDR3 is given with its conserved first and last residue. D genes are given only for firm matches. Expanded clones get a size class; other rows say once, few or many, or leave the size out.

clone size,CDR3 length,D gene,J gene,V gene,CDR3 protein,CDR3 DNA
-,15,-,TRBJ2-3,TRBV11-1,CASSLEGSFTDTQYF,TGTGCCAGCAGCTTAGAGGGCTCCTTCACAGATACGCAGTATTTT
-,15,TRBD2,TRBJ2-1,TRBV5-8,CASSHLGTSYNEQFF,TGTGCCAGCAGCCACCTAGGGACTAGCTACAATGAGCAGTTCTTC
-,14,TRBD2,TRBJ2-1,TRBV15,CATLGGSSYNEQFF,TGTGCCACCTTGGGAGGGAGCTCCTACAATGAGCAGTTCTTC
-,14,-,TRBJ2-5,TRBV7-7,CASSLTGEEETQYF,TGTGCCAGCAGCTTAACAGGGGAGGAAGAGACCCAGTACTTC
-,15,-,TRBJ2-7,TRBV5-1,CASNQRAGKVYEQYF,TGCGCCAGCAATCAGCGTGCAGGGAAGGTATACGAGCAGTACTTC
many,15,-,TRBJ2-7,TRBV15,CATSSWGGKTYEQYF,TGTGCCACCAGCTCCTGGGGCGGGAAGACTTACGAGCAGTACTTC
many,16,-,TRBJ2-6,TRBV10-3,CAIGGGWGPGANVLTF,TGTGCCATCGGAGGGGGTTGGGGCCCTGGGGCCAACGTCCTGACTTTC
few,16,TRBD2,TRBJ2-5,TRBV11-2,CASSLTSGRWAETQYF,TGTGCCAGCAGCTTAACTAGCGGGAGATGGGCAGAGACCCAGTACTTC
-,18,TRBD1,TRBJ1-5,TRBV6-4,CAFCTYRAGGLSNQPQHF,TGTGCCTTCTGCACATACCGGGCAGGGGGGTTAAGCAATCAGCCCCAGCATTTT
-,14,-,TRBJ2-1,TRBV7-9,CASSLVAVVNEQFF,TGTGCCAGCAGCTTAGTAGCGGTTGTCAATGAGCAGTTCTTC
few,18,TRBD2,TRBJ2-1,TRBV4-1,CASSQWIPRLAVLNEQFF,TGCGCCAGCAGCCAATGGATTCCGAGACTAGCGGTCCTCAATGAGCAGTTCTTC
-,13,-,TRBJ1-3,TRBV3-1,CASSPRAGNTIYF,TGTGCCAGCAGCCCCAGGGCGGGAAACACCATATATTTT
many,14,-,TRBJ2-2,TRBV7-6,CASSLGVVPGELFF,TGTGCCAGCAGCTTAGGCGTGGTACCCGGGGAGCTGTTTTTT
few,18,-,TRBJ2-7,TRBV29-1,CSVEGRGVRGVRSYEQYF,TGCAGCGTTGAAGGGCGGGGCGTGAGGGGCGTAAGATCCTACGAGCAGTACTTC
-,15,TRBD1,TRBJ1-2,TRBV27,CASSLSGQGAVGYTF,TGTGCCAGCAGTTTATCGGGACAGGGGGCGGTTGGCTACACCTTC
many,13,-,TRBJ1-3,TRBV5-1,CASSFNSGNTIYF,TGCGCCAGCAGCTTCAACTCTGGAAACACCATATATTTT
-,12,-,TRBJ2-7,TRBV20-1,CSARGGFYEQYF,TGCAGTGCTAGGGGGGGCTTTTACGAGCAGTACTTC
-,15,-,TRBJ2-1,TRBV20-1,CSARVREIPYNEQFF,TGCAGTGCTAGAGTTAGGGAGATCCCCTACAATGAGCAGTTCTTC
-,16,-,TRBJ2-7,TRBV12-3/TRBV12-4,CASSLAQRTLLYEQYF,TGTGCCAGCAGTTTAGCACAAAGGACACTTCTCTACGAGCAGTACTTC
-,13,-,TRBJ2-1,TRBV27,CASRDLPSNEQFF,TGTGCCAGCAGAGACTTACCGTCCAATGAGCAGTTCTTC
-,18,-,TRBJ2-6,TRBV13,CASSPGSITLARANVLTF,TGTGCCAGCAGCCCTGGATCCATAACCCTGGCTAGGGCCAACGTCCTGACTTTC
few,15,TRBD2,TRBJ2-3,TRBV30,CAWSVAGFSTDTQYF,TGTGCCTGGAGTGTAGCGGGATTTAGCACAGATACGCAGTATTTT
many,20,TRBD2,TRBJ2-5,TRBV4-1,CASSQVQATLAGGTQETQYF,TGCGCCAGCAGCCAAGTCCAGGCGACTCTAGCGGGAGGGACCCAAGAGACCCAGTACTTC
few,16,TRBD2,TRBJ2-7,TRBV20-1,CSARDSASGSSYEQYF,TGCAGTGCTAGAGATTCGGCTAGCGGGAGCTCCTACGAGCAGTACTTC
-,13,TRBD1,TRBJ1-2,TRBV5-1,CASSFNRGDGYTF,TGCGCCAGCAGCTTTAACAGGGGAGATGGCTACACCTTC
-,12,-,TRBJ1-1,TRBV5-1,CASSGDYTEAFF,TGCGCCAGCAGCGGGGATTACACTGAAGCTTTCTTT
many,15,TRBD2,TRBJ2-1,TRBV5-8,CASSLSGRTYNEQFF,TGTGCCAGCAGCTTGAGCGGGAGAACCTACAATGAGCAGTTCTTC
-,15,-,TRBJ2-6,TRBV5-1,CASSLIWNGANVLTF,TGCGCCAGCAGCTTAATCTGGAATGGGGCCAACGTCCTGACTTTC
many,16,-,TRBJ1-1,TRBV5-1,CASSPRGPMTNTEAFF,TGCGCCAGCAGCCCAAGAGGACCGATGACGAACACTGAAGCTTTCTTT
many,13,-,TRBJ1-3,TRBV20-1,CSAGEGFGNTIYF,TGCAGTGCTGGTGAGGGATTCGGAAACACCATATATTTT
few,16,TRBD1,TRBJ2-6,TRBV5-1,CASSWTGGTGANVLTF,TGCGCCAGCAGCTGGACAGGGGGTACTGGGGCCAACGTCCTGACTTTC
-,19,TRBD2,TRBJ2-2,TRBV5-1,CASSLPGTSVLGNTGELFF,TGCGCCAGCAGTTTGCCCGGGACTAGCGTCCTCGGGAACACCGGGGAGCTGTTTTTT
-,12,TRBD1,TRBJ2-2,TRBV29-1,CSVGDRARELFF,TGCAGCGTTGGTGACAGGGCCAGGGAGCTGTTTTTT
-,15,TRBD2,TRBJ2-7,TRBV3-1,CASSQVLAGTYEQYF,TGTGCCAGCAGCCAAGTGCTAGCGGGAACCTACGAGCAGTACTTC
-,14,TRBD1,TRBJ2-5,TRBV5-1,CASSLDRELETQYF,TGCGCCAGCAGTTTGGACAGGGAGTTGGAGACCCAGTACTTC
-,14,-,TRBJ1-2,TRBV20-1,CSARKWGGNYGYTF,TGCAGTGCTAGGAAGTGGGGCGGAAACTATGGCTACACCTTC
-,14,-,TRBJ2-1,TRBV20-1,CSAAVMGSYNEQFF,TGCAGTGCTGCCGTCATGGGATCCTACAATGAGCAGTTCTTC
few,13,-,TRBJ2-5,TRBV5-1,CASSLAGAQTQYF,TGCGCCAGCAGCTTGGCAGGGGCCCAGACCCAGTACTTC
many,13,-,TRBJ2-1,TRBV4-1,CASGGLLYNEQFF,TGCGCCAGCGGGGGACTCCTTTACAATGAGCAGTTCTTC
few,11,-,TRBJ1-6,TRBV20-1,CSGPSLEALHF,TGCAGTGGACCGAGCTTGGAGGCCCTCCACTTT
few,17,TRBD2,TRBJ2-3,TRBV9,CASSVARLAGKSDTQYF,TGTGCCAGCAGCGTAGCTCGACTAGCGGGAAAGTCAGATACGCAGTATTTT
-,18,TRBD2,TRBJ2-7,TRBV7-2,CASIPGGSGSPHSGEQYF,TGTGCCAGCATCCCTGGAGGTAGCGGGAGTCCCCATTCAGGCGAGCAGTACTTC
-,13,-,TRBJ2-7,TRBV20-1,CSARVRASYEQYF,TGCAGTGCTAGAGTCAGGGCATCCTACGAGCAGTACTTC
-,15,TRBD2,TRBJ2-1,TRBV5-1,CASSSTSGARHEQFF,TGCGCCAGCAGCTCGACTAGCGGGGCCCGTCATGAGCAGTTCTTC
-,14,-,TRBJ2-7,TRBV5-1,CASSLRQETYEQYF,TGCGCCAGCAGCTTGAGACAGGAGACCTACGAGCAGTACTTC
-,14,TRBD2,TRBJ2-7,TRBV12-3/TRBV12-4,CASNIAGGSYEQYF,TGTGCCAGCAATATAGCGGGAGGGTCCTACGAGCAGTACTTC
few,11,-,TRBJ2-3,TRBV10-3,CAISAEDTQYF,TGTGCCATCAGTGCAGAGGATACGCAGTATTTT
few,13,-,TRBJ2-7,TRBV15,CATSRGASYEQYF,TGTGCCACCAGCAGAGGGGCCTCCTACGAGCAGTACTTC
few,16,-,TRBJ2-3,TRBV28,CASSFWGSGGTDTQYF,TGTGCCAGCAGTTTTTGGGGGAGCGGTGGCACAGATACGCAGTATTTT
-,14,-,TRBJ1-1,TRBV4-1,CASSQRSRNTEAFF,TGCGCCAGCAGCCAACGATCCAGGAACACTGAAGCTTTCTTT
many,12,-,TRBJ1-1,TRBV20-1,CSASGANTEAFF,TGCAGTGCTAGTGGCGCGAACACTGAAGCTTTCTTT
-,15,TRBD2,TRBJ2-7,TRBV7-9,CASIPPAGGPGEQYF,TGTGCCAGCATCCCTCCGGCGGGAGGGCCCGGAGAGCAGTACTTC
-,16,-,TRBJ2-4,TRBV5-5,CASSFPHPGPRNIQYF,TGTGCCAGCAGCTTTCCCCACCCGGGACCGAGGAACATTCAGTACTTC
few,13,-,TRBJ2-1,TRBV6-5,CASSSRMNNEQFF,TGTGCCAGCAGTTCGAGGATGAACAATGAGCAGTTCTTC
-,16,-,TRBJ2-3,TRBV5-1,CASSLAGLRGTDTQYF,TGCGCCAGCAGCTTGGCCGGCCTTCGAGGCACAGATACGCAGTATTTT